The present T cell receptor beta chain was sequenced within a study of blood T cell repertoires in COVID-19. Study as a whole: PBMCs, B-cell-depleted T cells, or T cells provided the cDNA or gDNA that made up the material.

Original processing methods: Quantification of nucleated cells was approximated via reference gene primer amplification. TCRdb's copy holds only in-frame clones and misses some; the assay was immunoSEQ multiplex PCR. That table furnishes V, J and clone size, whereas the DNA furnished D and trimming. The data show about 230,000 clones, with over 80% seen just once and under 30% held by the top ten. With 8 bases clipped from V and 3 bases from J, the junction kept 9 bases outside the gene matches. The CDR3 length is 15 residues. Germline lookup yields CDR1 ENHRY and CDR2 SYGVKD. The specimen was peripheral blood. The TCR comes from a man in his forties or fifties with acute or convalescent COVID-19. J is TRBJ2-1 and V is TRBV10-3, with 8 bases aligning to TRBD2. The CDR3: CAIGSGEVNYNEQFF. The DNA for the CDR3 is TGTGCCATCGGTAGCGGGGAGGTAAACTACAATGAGCAGTTCTTC.